Described below is a single T cell receptor beta chain sequence and its context. Its antigen is as yet unknown. TCR beta library input comprised around 2.1 micrograms of genomic DNA from cryopreserved PBMCs. This sample stems from a study of cytotoxic CD8 clonotypes in ibrutinib-treated CLL. Study information: Included were 10 to 12 relapsed/refractory and 15 treatment-naive patients, of whom approximately 17 were IGHV unmutated.

Study-level findings and limits: Once treatment began, public clonotypes, which were uncommon, contracted or stayed stable.

Sequencing sought depths of 1 in 200,000 to 1 in 1 million T cells. Generated by immunoSEQ multiplex PCR, the TCRdb table keeps only in-frame clones and is missing some. Of around 330,000 clones listed, 67% are singletons. Sequenced material: PBMCs, taken after 36 months of ibrutinib treatment. The TCR was taken from a human donor with chronic lymphocytic leukemia.

The CDR3 here is CASSGQGGVAFF. In DNA form, the CDR3 reads TGTGCCAGCAGCGGACAGGGCGGGGTAGCTTTCTTT. V gene TRBV9 combines with J gene TRBJ1-1, with 7 positions matching TRBD1. The CDR3 has 12 residues. Germline trimming cut 3 bases from V and 10 bases from J; bases unmatched to any gene: 6. CDR1 and CDR2 from the germline V gene are SGDLS and YYNGEE. Variable domain in full (rest from reference TRBV9 and TRBJ1-1): DSGVTQTPKHLITATGQRVTLRCSPRSGDLSVYWYQQSLDQGLQFLIQYYNGEERAKGNILERFSAQQFPDLHSELNLSSLELGDSALYFCASSGQGGVAFFGQGTRLTVV.